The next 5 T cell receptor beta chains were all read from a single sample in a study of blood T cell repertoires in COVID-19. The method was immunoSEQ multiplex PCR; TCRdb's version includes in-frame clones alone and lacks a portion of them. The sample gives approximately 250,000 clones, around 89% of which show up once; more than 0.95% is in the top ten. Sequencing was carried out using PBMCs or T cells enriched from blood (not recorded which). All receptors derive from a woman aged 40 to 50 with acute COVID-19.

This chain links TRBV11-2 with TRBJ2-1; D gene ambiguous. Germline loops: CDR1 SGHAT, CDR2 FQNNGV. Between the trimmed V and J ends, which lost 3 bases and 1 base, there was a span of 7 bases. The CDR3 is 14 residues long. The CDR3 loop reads CASSFRLSYNEQFF. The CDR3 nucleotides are TGTGCCAGCAGCTTTCGTCTATCCTACAATGAGCAGTTCTTC.

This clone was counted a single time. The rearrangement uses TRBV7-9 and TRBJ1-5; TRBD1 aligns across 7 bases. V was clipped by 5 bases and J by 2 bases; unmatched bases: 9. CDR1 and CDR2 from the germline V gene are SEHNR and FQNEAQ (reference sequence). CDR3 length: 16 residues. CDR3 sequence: CASSPEGAGGNQPQHF. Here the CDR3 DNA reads TGTGCCAGCAGCCCGGAGGGGGCAGGGGGCAATCAGCCCCAGCATTTT.

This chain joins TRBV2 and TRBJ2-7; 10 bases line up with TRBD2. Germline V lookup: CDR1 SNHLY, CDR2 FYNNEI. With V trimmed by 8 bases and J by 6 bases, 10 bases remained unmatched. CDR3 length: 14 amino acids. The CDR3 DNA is TGTGCCAGCGCGGGGCCTAGCGGGAGCTCCGAGCAGTACTTC. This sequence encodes CASAGPSGSSEQYF.

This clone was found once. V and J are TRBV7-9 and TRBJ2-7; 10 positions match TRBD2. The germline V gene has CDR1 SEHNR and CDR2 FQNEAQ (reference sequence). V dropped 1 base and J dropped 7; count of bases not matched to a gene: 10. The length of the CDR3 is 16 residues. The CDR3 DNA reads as TGTGCCAGCAGCTTAGAAATGACTAGCGGGTGGATGGAGCAGTACTTC. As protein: CASSLEMTSGWMEQYF.

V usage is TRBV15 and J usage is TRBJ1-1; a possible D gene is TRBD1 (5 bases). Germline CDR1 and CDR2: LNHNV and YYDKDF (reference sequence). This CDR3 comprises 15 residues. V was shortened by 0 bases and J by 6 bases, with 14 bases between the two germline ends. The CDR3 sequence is CATSRDVMTGAEAFF. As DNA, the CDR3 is TGTGCCACCAGCAGAGATGTTATGACGGGGGCTGAAGCTTTCTTT. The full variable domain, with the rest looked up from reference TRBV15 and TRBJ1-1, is DAMVIQNPRYQVTQFGKPVTLSCSQTLNHNVMYWYQQKSSQAPKLLFHYYDKDFNNEADTPDNFQSRRPNTSFCFLDIRSPGLGDTAMYLCATSRDVMTGAEAFFGQGTRLTVV.